The T cell receptor beta chain described here comes from a study of blood T cell repertoires in COVID-19. Authors' processing steps: Using reference gene primer amplification, nucleated cell counts were estimated. TCRdb's copy holds only in-frame clones and misses some; the assay was immunoSEQ multiplex PCR. V and J calls plus clone size are reproduced from that table; the DNA served to infer D and trimming. The sample records approximately 200,000 clones, around 84% being singletons. Seattle patients were enrolled during active infection and followed longitudinally. The V end was cut by 5 bases, the J end by 5 bases, with 22 bases between. The CDR3 is made up of 17 amino acids. In germline, CDR1 is SGHNT, CDR2 YYREEE (reference sequence). The count of this clone is one.

This chain joins TRBV5-4 and TRBJ1-4; D may be TRBD1 (5 bases). The TCR originated in a woman older than 75 with COVID-19, enrolled during active disease. Sequences were obtained from peripheral blood. DNA for the CDR3: TGTGCCAGCAGTACCGCGGGGGAGAAAGGGGTGAATGAAAAACTGTTTTTT. Protein product: CASSTAGEKGVNEKLFF.